One and the same sample provided the 28 T cell receptor beta chains below, sequenced in a study of spatial heterogeneity in lung cancer. Time point noted: sample taken at primary tumor resection. TCRdb processed the 5' RACE reads anew with MiXCR; each CDR3 protein has one entry. The repertoire holds about 45,000 distinct CDR3 sequences, with approximately 13% as singletons. Specimen: PBMCs, collected at surgery. Receptors were obtained from a male donor with early-stage non-small cell lung cancer.

V usage is TRBV30 and J usage is TRBJ1-2; D uncertain. Germline-derived CDR1 and CDR2 are GTSNPN and SVGIG (reference sequence). The CDR3 contains 13 residues. The ends were cut back, 0 bases at V and 4 bases at J, with 9 bases in the middle. CDR3 residues: CAWSVIGPYGYTF. Written as DNA, the CDR3 is TGTGCCTGGAGTGTAATCGGCCCCTATGGCTACACCTTC. Together with reference TRBV30 and TRBJ1-2, the CDR3 gives the full variable domain: SQTIHQWPATLVQPVGSPLSLECTVEGTSNPNLYWYRQAAGRGLQLLFYSVGIGQISSEVPQNLSASRPQDRQFILSSKKLLLSDSGFYLCAWSVIGPYGYTFGSGTRLTVV.

The chain recombines TRBV7-9 with TRBJ2-2; unclear D gene. Trimming stripped 3 bases from V and 2 bases from J, with 10 bases between. CDR3 length equals 15 residues. Germline values: CDR1 SEHNR, CDR2 FQNEAQ (reference sequence). The CDR3 DNA sequence: TGTGCCAGCAGCTTTAGTTGGGGAAACACCGGGGAGCTGTTTTTT. Protein sequence: CASSFSWGNTGELFF.

The rearrangement uses TRBV4-3 and TRBJ2-3; 12 bases agree with TRBD2. CDR1 and CDR2 from the germline V gene are LGHNA and YSLEER. V shed 0 bases, J shed 4 bases, and the junction held 11 bases outside the gene matches. The length of the CDR3 is 19 residues. The CDR3 DNA reads TGCGCCAGCAGCCAAGATCTTCTTGCTAGCGGGAGGGCGTCAGATACGCAGTATTTT. This codes for CASSQDLLASGRASDTQYF.

This clonotype came up many times. The chain links TRBV5-4 to TRBJ2-5; D remains unclear. Germline CDR1 and CDR2: SGHNT and YYREEE (reference sequence). With 1 base removed from V and 5 bases from J, the gap between germline ends came to 9 bases. The CDR3 runs 13 residues. This chain's CDR3 is CASSLKVVETQYF. CDR3 nucleotide sequence: TGTGCCAGCAGCTTGAAAGTGGTCGAGACCCAGTACTTC.

This clonotype was counted a few times. The genes are TRBV6-5 and TRBJ1-1; possibly TRBD1 for D (5 bases). Per the germline V gene, CDR1 is MNHEY and CDR2 is SVGAGI. The CDR3 extends over 12 amino acids. V dropped 8 bases and J dropped 3 bases, with 10 bases sitting between them. Written as DNA, the CDR3 is TGTGCCAGCGAGGGGTTGGACACTGAAGCTTTCTTT. It specifies CASEGLDTEAFF.

This clonotype was seen ten or more times. The CDR3 loop is CASRVTGDTEAFF. CDR3 sequence (DNA): TGTGCCAGCAGGGTTACAGGGGACACTGAAGCTTTCTTT. The chain combines TRBV5-5 with TRBJ1-1; 7 bases are shared with TRBD1. Germline CDR1 and CDR2: SGHKS and YYEKEE (reference sequence). V dropped 5 bases and J dropped 3; count of bases not matched to a gene: 4. The CDR3 covers 13 residues.

This clonotype has only a few counts. This rearrangement joins TRBV20-1 to TRBJ1-1; the D gene is possibly TRBD1 (5 bases). The CDR3 covers 11 residues. Looked up from germline, CDR1 is DFQATT and CDR2 is SNEGSKA (reference sequence). V was shortened by 5 bases and J by 4 bases, with 8 bases between the two germline ends. The CDR3 DNA reads TGCAGTGCTGCTAGGGGCACTGAAGCTTTCTTT. Its protein product is CSAARGTEAFF.

This clonotype occurred a few times. The CDR3, as DNA: TGCGCCAGCAGCCCAAGAGTCCTCCAAGAGACCCAGTACTTC. Translation: CASSPRVLQETQYF. The chain joins TRBV4-1 to TRBJ2-5; D is ambiguous. CDR1 MGHRA and CDR2 YSYEKL come from the germline V gene. The CDR3 covers 14 residues. The V and J ends lost 4 bases and 1 base respectively, with 10 bases between them.

This clonotype turned up a few times. The chain employs TRBV5-1 and TRBJ1-2, with D perhaps matching TRBD1 (6 bases). The ends were cut back, 0 bases at V and 0 bases at J, with 9 bases in the middle. CDR3 length: 15 residues. CDR1 and CDR2 (germline): SGHRS, YFSETQ. CDR3 amino acids: CASSLVDSSNYGYTF. CDR3 coding DNA: TGCGCCAGCAGCTTGGTGGACAGCTCTAACTATGGCTACACCTTC.

The chain links TRBV20-1 to TRBJ2-2, with D tentatively TRBD1 or TRBD2 (5 bases each). The V gene's germline CDR1 is DFQATT and CDR2 SNEGSKA (reference sequence). There are 15 residues in the CDR3. Between the trimmed V and J ends, which lost 0 bases and 3 bases, there was a span of 11 bases. The CDR3 reads CSARETGRDTGELFF. The CDR3 nucleotides are TGCAGTGCTAGAGAGACGGGGCGTGACACCGGGGAGCTGTTTTTT.

The V gene is TRBV5-4, the J gene TRBJ2-5; D not resolved. The V end was cut by 3 bases, the J end by 0 bases, with 12 bases between. The V gene's germline CDR1 is SGHNT and CDR2 YYREEE (reference sequence). The CDR3 length is 15 residues. CDR3 bases: TGTGCCAGCAGCTCCCTGGGCAGTCACCAAGAGACCCAGTACTTC. Protein: CASSSLGSHQETQYF. Looking up the rest from reference TRBV5-4 and TRBJ2-5 gives the full variable domain: ETGVTQSPTHLIKTRGQQVTLRCSSQSGHNTVSWYQQALGQGPQFIFQYYREEENGRGNFPPRFSGLQFPNYSSELNVNALELDDSALYLCASSSLGSHQETQYFGPGTRLLVL.

The gene calls are TRBV4-3 and TRBJ2-7, with 7 bases matching TRBD1. Germline trimming cut 0 bases from V and 2 bases from J; bases unmatched to any gene: 16. The CDR3 totals 19 residues. The germline V gene has CDR1 LGHNA and CDR2 YSLEER. The CDR3, as DNA: TGCGCCAGCAGCCAAGATATGCCCCGAACAGGGGATACTACCTACGAGCAGTACTTC. Its protein is CASSQDMPRTGDTTYEQYF.

This clonotype was seen at least ten times. The chain links TRBV2 to TRBJ1-1; D gene uncertain. Germline V gives CDR1 SNHLY, CDR2 FYNNEI. V lost 4 bases, J lost 1 base, and 7 bases lay in between. This CDR3 region has 13 residues. The CDR3 is CASSGWGNTEAFF. CDR3 sequence (DNA): TGTGCCAGCAGTGGGTGGGGGAACACTGAAGCTTTCTTT.

In its sample, this clonotype was seen a few times. The gene calls are TRBV20-1 and TRBJ1-2, with unresolved D. The V gene's germline CDR1 is DFQATT and CDR2 SNEGSKA (reference sequence). The CDR3 contains 13 residues. Trimming took 7 bases from V and 4 from J, leaving 16 bases between them. The CDR3 here is CSDLPRTGYGYTF. The DNA of the CDR3 is TGCAGTGACTTACCGCGGACGGGCTATGGCTACACCTTC.

V usage is TRBV7-9 and J usage is TRBJ2-7; TRBD2 aligns across 9 bases. With V trimmed by 2 bases and J by 5 bases, 10 bases remained unmatched. CDR3 length: 16 residues. CDR1 and CDR2 from the germline V gene are SEHNR and FQNEAQ (reference sequence). The CDR3 is CASSLTSMVAGDEQYF. The DNA of the CDR3 is TGTGCCAGCAGCTTAACGAGTATGGTAGCGGGAGACGAGCAGTACTTC.

The V call is TRBV29-1, the J call TRBJ2-1, with 12 bases matching TRBD2. With 8 bases clipped from V and 5 bases from J, the junction kept 4 bases outside the gene matches. The CDR3 sequence is 13 residues long. CDR1 and CDR2 from the germline V gene are SQVTM and ANQGSEA. The CDR3 nucleotides read TGCAGCCTGACTAGCGGGAGCAACAATGAGCAGTTCTTC. Encoded protein: CSLTSGSNNEQFF.

This clonotype showed up many times. This chain connects TRBV7-9 to TRBJ2-2; the match to TRBD2 covers 9 bases. The CDR3 has 16 amino acids. Germline V gene lookup returns CDR1 SEHNR and CDR2 FQNEAQ (reference sequence). V was pared by 6 bases and J by 3 bases, with 8 bases of the junction left unmatched. In DNA form, the CDR3 reads TGTGCCAGCAGTCCTGGACAGCGGGGGGACACCGGGGAGCTGTTTTTT. It specifies CASSPGQRGDTGELFF.

This clonotype was picked up many times. The chain carries TRBV19 and TRBJ2-5, with D hard to call. This CDR3 is built from 11 residues. V was shortened by 3 bases and J by 5 bases, with 4 bases between the two germline ends. CDR1 LNHDA and CDR2 SQIVND come from the germline V gene (reference sequence). CDR3 in DNA: TGTGCCAGTAGTATGGGCGAGACCCAGTACTTC. This translates into CASSMGETQYF. The variable domain in full, with the rest retrieved from reference TRBV19 and TRBJ2-5, is DGGITQSPKYLFRKEGQNVTLSCEQNLNHDAMYWYRQDPGQGLRLIYYSQIVNDFQKGDIAEGYSVSREKKESFPLTVTSAQKNPTAFYLCASSMGETQYFGPGTRLLVL.

In the case of this clonotype: At one boundary the junction diverges from the germline segment, which might be a read error. The chain is built from TRBV7-2 and TRBJ2-3, with D possibly matching TRBD2 (6 bases). The germline V gene has CDR1 SGHTA and CDR2 FQGNSA. CDR3 length: 14 residues. CDR3 amino acids: CASSLTPDPGLTHF. In nucleotides, the CDR3 is TGTGCCAGCAGCTTAACCCCCGACCCGGGACTCACACATTTT. Filled out from reference TRBV7-2 and TRBJ2-3, the complete variable domain reads GAGVSQSPSNKVTEKGKDVELRCDPISGHTALYWYRQSLGQGLEFLIYFQGNSAPDKSGLPSDRFSAERTGGSVSTLTIQRTQQEDSAVYLCASSLTPDPGLTHFGPGTRLTVL.

This clonotype was observed many times. The J gene is TRBJ2-5, the V gene TRBV24-1; a weak D match, TRBD1 (5 bases). The length of the CDR3 is 13 residues. Germline CDR1 reads KGHDR; CDR2 reads SFDVKD. V shed 7 bases and J shed 5 bases, with 13 bases lying between them. The CDR3 loop is CATSPTGAETQYF. DNA of the CDR3: TGTGCCACCAGCCCGACTGGGGCCGAGACCCAGTACTTC.

At least ten counts were recorded for this clonotype. The rearrangement uses TRBV6-6 and TRBJ2-7; 9 bases align to TRBD1. Trimming took 5 bases from V and 4 from J; bases not matched to a gene: 9. Germline V gene lookup returns CDR1 MNHNY and CDR2 SVGAGI (reference sequence). The CDR3 spans 15 residues. The CDR3 nucleotides read TGTGCCAGCAGTCCAGCCCTGGGACAGGGATACGAGCAGTACTTC. Encoded protein: CASSPALGQGYEQYF.

This chain links TRBV29-1 with TRBJ2-7; TRBD1 or TRBD2 may be the D gene (5 bases each). V was clipped by 5 bases and J by 7 bases, with 18 bases between them. CDR3 length: 13 amino acids. Germline assignment: CDR1 SQVTM and CDR2 ANQGSEA. The CDR3 spells CSVHPGTGREQYF. CDR3 sequence (DNA): TGCAGCGTTCACCCCGGGACCGGGCGGGAGCAGTACTTC.

This clonotype was picked up many times. Here the CDR3 reads CASSEAQGYGYTF. The CDR3 DNA follows: TGTGCCAGCAGTGAAGCACAGGGATATGGCTACACCTTC. The chain couples TRBV2 to TRBJ1-2; tentatively, D is TRBD1 (6 bases). This CDR3 is 13 amino acids long. The V end was cut by 0 bases, the J end by 5 bases, with 7 bases between. From germline, CDR1 is SNHLY and CDR2 FYNNEI. The full variable domain, rest sourced from reference TRBV2 and TRBJ1-2, is EPEVTQTPSHQVTQMGQEVILRCVPISNHLYFYWYRQILGQKVEFLVSFYNNEISEKSEIFDDQFSVERPDGSNFTLKIRSTKLEDSAMYFCASSEAQGYGYTFGSGTRLTVV.

The CDR3 DNA is TGTGCCAGCAGTGCGAACAGGGAAACGATCTATGGCTACACCTTC. Its translation is CASSANRETIYGYTF. This chain uses TRBV28 with TRBJ1-2; a weak D match, TRBD1 (6 bases). Germline V gives CDR1 MDHEN, CDR2 SYDVKM. V was cut by 5 bases and J by 4 bases, with 17 bases left in between. The CDR3 has 15 amino acids.

This rearrangement joins TRBV27 to TRBJ2-3, with D possibly being TRBD1 or TRBD2 (5 bases each). The CDR3 runs to 14 residues. Germline lookup yields CDR1 MNHEY and CDR2 SMNVEV (reference sequence). V was clipped by 6 bases and J by 3 bases, with 13 bases between them. CDR3 in amino acids: CASSRRDGTDTQYF. CDR3 DNA sequence: TGTGCCAGCAGCCGTAGGGACGGGACAGATACGCAGTATTTT.

The V gene is TRBV4-2, the J gene TRBJ1-2; D call uncertain. The CDR3 is made up of 12 amino acids. With 1 base removed from V and 6 bases from J, the gap between germline ends came to 6 bases. The germline gives CDR1 LGHNA, CDR2 YNFKEQ. The CDR3 bases are TGTGCCAGCAGCCAAGGACCGGATGGCTACACCTTC. It is translated as CASSQGPDGYTF.

This clonotype was recorded many times. This chain uses TRBV28 with TRBJ2-5; TRBD1 aligns across 11 bases. The CDR3 runs 15 residues. V lost 6 bases to trimming and J lost 4 bases; unmatched junction nucleotides: 7. Germline values: CDR1 MDHEN, CDR2 SYDVKM. For the CDR3, the DNA is TGTGCCAGCAGAAAGGACAGGGGGCTAGGAGAGACCCAGTACTTC. It is translated as CASRKDRGLGETQYF.

This clonotype showed up many times. This chain uses TRBV20-1 with TRBJ1-5; D call uncertain. V was cut by 4 bases and J by 1 base, with 11 bases left in between. This CDR3 is built from 14 residues. CDR1 is DFQATT and CDR2 is SNEGSKA in the germline V gene (reference sequence). The CDR3 DNA reads as TGCAGTGCTAACGACCCCGTAAGCAATCAGCCCCAGCATTTT. This encodes CSANDPVSNQPQHF.